The 32 T cell receptor beta chains below all came from one sample that was sequenced in a study of blood T cell repertoires in COVID-19. Only in-frame clones appear in the TCRdb table, and some are missing; sequencing was by immunoSEQ multiplex PCR. Here the sample spans 200,000 or so clones, around 84% being singletons. The sample consisted of peripheral blood. All receptors derive from an elderly man with acute or convalescent COVID-19.

The chain employs TRBV21-1 and TRBJ1-5; no DNA check was done on the table's D call, TRBD1. TRBV21-1 is a pseudogene locus. The CDR3 contains 16 residues. CDR3 nucleotide sequence: TGTGCCAGCAGCTGCGGGACAGAGTATAGCAATCAGCCCCAGCATTTT. Translated, it gives CASSCGTEYSNQPQHF.

The gene calls are TRBV18 and TRBJ2-3; the D gene is possibly TRBD2 (6 bases). Trimming left V 3 bases short and J 0 bases short, with 13 bases between. Germline V gene lookup returns CDR1 KGHSH and CDR2 LQKENI. The CDR3 has 16 amino acids. In DNA, the CDR3 is TGTGCCAGCTCACCTCCCGGGAGCCCGAGCACAGATACGCAGTATTTT. Its protein is CASSPPGSPSTDTQYF.

The chain combines TRBV24-1 with TRBJ1-2, with TRBD1 matching 8 bases. Germline assignment: CDR1 KGHDR and CDR2 SFDVKD. The junction had 7 bases not matched to a gene; V was cut back by 3 bases and J by 8 bases. This CDR3 comprises 14 residues. CDR3 nucleotide sequence: TGTGCCACCAGTGATCCGGACAGGGCGCAGGGCTACACCTTC. Protein product: CATSDPDRAQGYTF.

This chain links TRBV7-8 with TRBJ2-7; D remains unclear. The CDR3 is made up of 13 amino acids. Germline-derived CDR1 and CDR2 are SGHVS and FQNEAQ. The germline V and J ends were trimmed by 1 base and 2 bases, with 6 bases remaining between them. This CDR3 reads CASSLVTTYEQYF. The CDR3 nucleotides are TGTGCCAGCAGCTTAGTGACAACCTACGAGCAGTACTTC. Combining the CDR3 with reference TRBV7-8 and TRBJ2-7 gives the whole variable domain GAGVSQSPRYKVAKRGQDVALRCDPISGHVSLFWYQQALGQGPEFLTYFQNEAQLDKSGLPSDRFFAERPEGSVSTLKIQRTQQEDSAVYLCASSLVTTYEQYFGPGTRLTVT.

This chain links TRBV27 with TRBJ2-3, with no clear D. The CDR3 extends over 15 amino acids. Per germline, CDR1 MNHEY and CDR2 SMNVEV (reference sequence). V lost 6 bases to trimming and J lost 2 bases, with 15 bases between them. The CDR3 protein is CASSPRYVLTDTQYF. The CDR3 DNA reads TGTGCCAGCAGCCCCAGATACGTTCTCACAGATACGCAGTATTTT.

CDR3 protein: CASSWGLAAQETQYF. The CDR3 nucleotides are TGTGCCAGCAGCTGGGGACTAGCGGCCCAAGAGACCCAGTACTTC. The chain carries TRBV11-1 and TRBJ2-5; 11 nucleotides match TRBD2. Germline assignment: CDR1 SGHAT and CDR2 FQDESV (reference sequence). V dropped 4 bases and J dropped 1; count of bases not matched to a gene: 2. This CDR3 region has 15 residues.

The V gene is TRBV4-2, the J gene TRBJ2-3, with TRBD2 identical over 8 bases. V shed 6 bases and J 1 base; nucleotides not matched to a gene: 6. Germline CDR1 LGHNA, CDR2 YNFKEQ. The CDR3 loop spans 15 amino acids. The CDR3: CASRITAGGTDTQYF. The CDR3 nucleotides are TGTGCCAGCAGGATCACAGCGGGGGGCACAGATACGCAGTATTTT.

This chain joins TRBV28 and TRBJ2-7, with 9 bases that match TRBD1. Looked up from germline, CDR1 is MDHEN and CDR2 is SYDVKM. V shed 1 base, J shed 2 bases, and the junction held 9 bases outside the gene matches. This CDR3 is 17 amino acids long. The CDR3 is CASSLSHPGQGPYEQYF. The CDR3 bases are TGTGCCAGCAGTTTATCCCACCCGGGACAGGGACCCTACGAGCAGTACTTC. The whole variable domain, remainder taken from reference TRBV28 and TRBJ2-7, is DVKVTQSSRYLVKRTGEKVFLECVQDMDHENMFWYRQDPGLGLRLIYFSYDVKMKEKGDIPEGYSVSREKKERFSLILESASTNQTSMYLCASSLSHPGQGPYEQYFGPGTRLTVT.

The chain combines TRBV19 with TRBJ1-2; the D gene is possibly TRBD1 (6 bases). Trimming took 3 bases from V and 7 from J, leaving 12 bases between them. The CDR3 is 13 amino acids. Germline values: CDR1 LNHDA, CDR2 SQIVND (reference sequence). This CDR3 reads CASSMAQGSGYTF. DNA for the CDR3: TGTGCCAGTAGTATGGCACAGGGCTCTGGCTACACCTTC. Combining the CDR3 with reference TRBV19 and TRBJ1-2 gives the whole variable domain DGGITQSPKYLFRKEGQNVTLSCEQNLNHDAMYWYRQDPGQGLRLIYYSQIVNDFQKGDIAEGYSVSREKKESFPLTVTSAQKNPTAFYLCASSMAQGSGYTFGSGTRLTVV.

CDR3 nucleotide sequence: TGTGCCAGCAGTACTGACAGGGCTGAGAACACTGAAGCTTTCTTT. Protein product: CASSTDRAENTEAFF. The chain employs TRBV6-5 and TRBJ1-1; TRBD1 aligns across 7 bases. With 5 bases clipped from V and 1 base from J, the junction kept 7 bases outside the gene matches. The CDR3 sequence is 15 residues long. The germline gives CDR1 MNHEY, CDR2 SVGAGI.

The chain employs TRBV9 and TRBJ2-7; D not certain. With 5 bases removed from V and 0 bases from J, the gap between germline ends came to 9 bases. The CDR3 covers 13 residues. Germline CDR1 SGDLS, CDR2 YYNGEE. CDR3 in amino acids: CASSGVNSYEQYF. CDR3 DNA: TGTGCCAGCAGTGGAGTTAACTCCTACGAGCAGTACTTC.

The V gene is TRBV18, the J gene TRBJ1-3; 10 bases are a match to TRBD1. This CDR3 has 17 amino acids. V shed 0 bases and J 6 bases; nucleotides not matched to a gene: 8. Germline CDR1 reads KGHSH; CDR2 reads LQKENI. As DNA, the CDR3 is TGTGCCAGCTCACCACCGATCTTAGGACAGGGGGAAAACACCATATATTTT. Its translation is CASSPPILGQGENTIYF.

This clone was detected once. This sequence joins TRBV28 and TRBJ1-5, with D maybe TRBD1 (5 bases). The CDR3 is 15 amino acids. V was pared by 7 bases and J by 10 bases, with 23 bases between. CDR1 and CDR2 (germline): MDHEN, SYDVKM. The DNA of the CDR3 is TGTGCCAGCAAGGGGCGGGGTGGGGCATCTTCCCCCCAGCATTTT. Protein product: CASKGRGGASSPQHF.

The chain employs TRBV9 and TRBJ2-7; tentatively, D is TRBD1 (5 bases). There are 15 residues in the CDR3. Per the germline V gene, CDR1 is SGDLS and CDR2 is YYNGEE. V shed 4 bases and J shed 1 base, with 15 bases lying between them. The CDR3 region is CASSPHDSVSYEQYF. The CDR3 DNA sequence: TGTGCCAGCAGCCCCCATGACAGTGTATCCTACGAGCAGTACTTC.

This chain connects TRBV19 to TRBJ2-5; perhaps TRBD1 as D (6 bases). The germline CDR1 and CDR2 sequences are LNHDA and SQIVND (reference sequence). The CDR3 runs 13 residues. V was pared by 9 bases and J by 2 bases, with 13 bases between. The chain's CDR3 is CARTGPGQETQYF. The CDR3, as DNA: TGTGCCAGGACAGGTCCGGGGCAAGAGACCCAGTACTTC. The full variable domain, its missing parts supplied by reference TRBV19 and TRBJ2-5, is DGGITQSPKYLFRKEGQNVTLSCEQNLNHDAMYWYRQDPGQGLRLIYYSQIVNDFQKGDIAEGYSVSREKKESFPLTVTSAQKNPTAFYLCARTGPGQETQYFGPGTRLLVL.

This clone was detected once. The chain combines TRBV19 with TRBJ1-2; 8 bases align to TRBD1. Germline V CDR1 and CDR2: LNHDA, SQIVND (reference sequence). With V trimmed by 1 base and J by 4 bases, 8 bases remained unmatched. The length of the CDR3 is 16 residues. The CDR3 loop is CASSIGGTGRSYGYTF. For the CDR3, the DNA is TGTGCCAGTAGTATAGGGGGGACAGGACGAAGCTATGGCTACACCTTC.

The V gene is TRBV28, the J gene TRBJ1-1; the D gene is possibly TRBD1 (6 bases). This CDR3 has 13 residues. With 4 bases removed from V and 7 bases from J, the gap between germline ends came to 13 bases. The germline V gene has CDR1 MDHEN and CDR2 SYDVKM. The CDR3 here is CASSSPGTNEAFF. The CDR3 DNA is TGTGCCAGCAGTTCCCCCGGGACAAATGAAGCTTTCTTT.

The chain links TRBV5-1 to TRBJ1-3, with D unresolved. Germline CDR1 is SGHRS and CDR2 is YFSETQ. V was shortened by 0 bases and J by 2 bases, with 9 bases between the two germline ends. CDR3 length equals 15 residues. Here the CDR3 DNA reads TGCGCCAGCAGCTTGGGGGTCGGAGCTGGAAACACCATATATTTT. This gives the protein CASSLGVGAGNTIYF. The complete variable domain, with remaining parts taken from reference TRBV5-1 and TRBJ1-3, reads KAGVTQTPRYLIKTRGQQVTLSCSPISGHRSVSWYQQTPGQGLQFLFEYFSETQRNKGNFPGRFSGRQFSNSRSEMNVSTLELGDSALYLCASSLGVGAGNTIYFGEGSWLTVV.

The CDR3 nucleotides read TGCGCCAGCAGTGAGTCGGCGACTAGCGGGAACAATGAGCAGTTCTTC. Encoded protein: CASSESATSGNNEQFF. The chain carries TRBV10-2 and TRBJ2-1; 11 bases line up with TRBD2. Per germline, CDR1 WSHSY and CDR2 SAAADI. Trimming cost V 0 bases and J 5 bases; bases outside gene matches: 3. This CDR3 has 16 amino acids.

For the CDR3, the DNA is TGTGCCAGCAGCTCCTTGCCGGGGAGGCCTAACTATGGCTACACCTTC. It is translated as CASSSLPGRPNYGYTF. The V and J genes are TRBV11-2 and TRBJ1-2; no clear D gene. This CDR3 region has 16 residues. Trimming pared 4 bases from V and 0 bases from J, leaving 15 bases between. Germline V gene lookup returns CDR1 SGHAT and CDR2 FQNNGV.

This clone was detected only once. The rearrangement uses TRBV7-2 and TRBJ2-3; TRBD2 agrees at 7 bases. The CDR3 runs 15 residues. Trimming at V came to 3 bases and at J to 2 bases, leaving 5 bases not matched to a gene. CDR1 is SGHTA and CDR2 is FQGNSA in the germline V gene. The CDR3, as DNA: TGTGCCAGCAGCTTTTCAGCGGGGAACACAGATACGCAGTATTTT. Protein: CASSFSAGNTDTQYF. Variable domain in full (rest from reference TRBV7-2 and TRBJ2-3): GAGVSQSPSNKVTEKGKDVELRCDPISGHTALYWYRQSLGQGLEFLIYFQGNSAPDKSGLPSDRFSAERTGGSVSTLTIQRTQQEDSAVYLCASSFSAGNTDTQYFGPGTRLTVL.

The gene calls are TRBV5-1 and TRBJ1-1; D gene ambiguous. The CDR3 has 14 residues. Germline loops: CDR1 SGHRS, CDR2 YFSETQ. V lost 0 bases, J lost 1 base, and 7 bases lay in between. CDR3 residues: CASSLGEGNTEAFF. CDR3 DNA sequence: TGCGCCAGCAGCTTGGGGGAGGGGAACACTGAAGCTTTCTTT.

This chain links TRBV2 with TRBJ2-1, with a possible D match to TRBD2 (6 bases). The V and J ends lost 8 bases and 5 bases respectively, with 13 bases between them. Per the germline V gene, CDR1 is SNHLY and CDR2 is FYNNEI. The CDR3 contains 13 residues. CDR3 bases: TGTGCCAGCGGAGGAGGGTACAACAATGAGCAGTTCTTC. Translating gives CASGGGYNNEQFF. Full variable domain (missing parts from reference TRBV2 and TRBJ2-1): EPEVTQTPSHQVTQMGQEVILRCVPISNHLYFYWYRQILGQKVEFLVSFYNNEISEKSEIFDDQFSVERPDGSNFTLKIRSTKLEDSAMYFCASGGGYNNEQFFGPGTRLTVL.

CDR3 sequence: CASSEGAGSSPLHF. For the CDR3, the DNA is TGTGCCAGCAGTGAAGGGGCCGGGAGTTCACCCCTCCACTTT. This chain joins TRBV6-1 and TRBJ1-6, with unresolved D. V dropped 1 base and J dropped 9 bases, with 10 bases sitting between them. The CDR3 runs 14 residues. The V gene's germline CDR1 is MNHNS and CDR2 SASEGT.

V usage is TRBV14 and J usage is TRBJ2-1; D remains unclear. The CDR3 spans 13 residues. The germline gives CDR1 SGHDN, CDR2 FVKESK. V lost 0 bases, J lost 9 bases, and 9 bases lay in between. CDR3 nucleotide sequence: TGTGCCAGCAGCCAAGATCGCCGAGTTGAGCAGTTCTTC. Its translation is CASSQDRRVEQFF.

This sequence joins TRBV28 and TRBJ2-3, with 13 bases fitting TRBD2. V trimming: 5 bases; J trimming: 5 bases; junction bases outside the gene matches: 7. The CDR3 length is 16 residues. Germline loops: CDR1 MDHEN, CDR2 SYDVKM. CDR3 DNA sequence: TGTGCCAGCAGTCCCGGAGGACTAGCGGGAGTAGATACGCAGTATTTT. This encodes CASSPGGLAGVDTQYF.

The V and J genes are TRBV28 and TRBJ2-1, with D tentatively TRBD2 (5 bases). Germline lookup yields CDR1 MDHEN and CDR2 SYDVKM. The CDR3 has 15 residues. V was clipped by 6 bases and J by 0 bases, with 12 bases between them. In nucleotides, the CDR3 is TGTGCCAGCAGCATCAGCGGAATCTCCTACAATGAGCAGTTCTTC. Its translation is CASSISGISYNEQFF. Full variable domain (outside the CDR3, taken from reference TRBV28 and TRBJ2-1): DVKVTQSSRYLVKRTGEKVFLECVQDMDHENMFWYRQDPGLGLRLIYFSYDVKMKEKGDIPEGYSVSREKKERFSLILESASTNQTSMYLCASSISGISYNEQFFGPGTRLTVL.

The gene calls are TRBV28 and TRBJ2-2; the D is unclear. The CDR3 covers 12 residues. Germline-derived CDR1 and CDR2 are MDHEN and SYDVKM. V lost 5 bases, J lost 6 bases, and 7 bases lay in between. The CDR3 DNA sequence: TGTGCCAGCAGTCTCGAGGCCGGGGAGCTGTTTTTT. This gives the protein CASSLEAGELFF.

As DNA, the CDR3 is TGTGCCAGCAGTCTCACTGCCAGGACGGGGGGCCTGAACACTGAAGCTTTCTTT. This encodes CASSLTARTGGLNTEAFF. The chain employs TRBV28 and TRBJ1-1, with D possibly TRBD1 on 6 matching bases. This CDR3 is built from 18 residues. CDR1 and CDR2 (germline): MDHEN, SYDVKM. With 5 bases removed from V and 0 bases from J, the gap between germline ends came to 22 bases.

The gene calls are TRBV7-9 and TRBJ2-3; 7 nucleotides agree with TRBD2. V dropped 6 bases and J dropped 4; count of bases not matched to a gene: 13. This CDR3 comprises 16 residues. Germline CDR1 is SEHNR and CDR2 is FQNEAQ (reference sequence). The chain's CDR3 is CASSYTSVIGADTQYF. The CDR3 nucleotides are TGTGCCAGCAGTTACACTAGCGTGATCGGAGCAGATACGCAGTATTTT.

The sample holds a few counts of this clone. The chain combines TRBV18 with TRBJ1-4, with a possible D match to TRBD1 (5 bases). CDR3 length equals 16 residues. Trimming pared 1 base from V and 4 bases from J, leaving 13 bases between. Per germline, CDR1 KGHSH and CDR2 LQKENI. The CDR3 DNA reads TGTGCCAGCTCACCACTCTCAGGGCCCATTAATGAAAAACTGTTTTTT. This sequence encodes CASSPLSGPINEKLFF.

The genes are TRBV28 and TRBJ1-5, with 11 bases fitting TRBD1. CDR3 length: 18 amino acids. The germline V gene has CDR1 MDHEN and CDR2 SYDVKM. V lost 1 base, J lost 2 bases, and 7 bases stayed unmatched. CDR3 region: CASSLFTGTGGGNQPQHF. The CDR3, as DNA: TGTGCCAGCAGTTTATTTACCGGGACAGGGGGGGGCAATCAGCCCCAGCATTTT.